This TCR beta chain was sequenced for a study of cytomegalovirus exposure and HLA in healthy donors. In the case of this clone: Its matching antigen is unknown.

PCR used 60 Vbeta primers and 13 Jbeta primers. Libraries were prepared by immunoSEQ multiplex PCR; TCRdb keeps only in-frame clonotypes and omits some of them. The data show 80,000 or so clones, about 68% seen once. Regarding the study as a whole: By a later analysis, the bulk of CMV-associated TCR beta chains appeared HLA-restricted. Published work reported that the classifier diagnosed cytomegalovirus status with high specificity and sensitivity.

V was cut by 3 bases and J by 3 bases, with 12 bases left in between. The CDR3 is made up of 15 amino acids. The germline V gene encodes CDR1 MNHNY and CDR2 SVGAGI (reference sequence). The chain has TRBV6-6 and TRBJ1-5; D may be TRBD1 (6 bases). Sequencing was done on a sample of PBMCs. The sequence was collected from a man in his thirties or forties in good health and CMV-seropositive. DNA of the CDR3: TGTGCCAGCAGTTATGAGGGGGGGTACAATCAGCCCCAGCATTTT. Translation: CASSYEGGYNQPQHF.